Following are 11 T cell receptor beta chains from one sample sequenced in a study of T cell changes during pregnancy in multiple sclerosis. Method: immunoSEQ multiplex PCR; TCRdb's copy keeps in-frame clones and lacks some. The sample contains fewer than 20,000 clones, more than 75% of which appear only once. Sample: CD8+ T cells from peripheral blood mononuclear cells, taken in the third trimester of pregnancy. All receptors come from a female donor in good health, enrolled as a control in a pregnancy study.

The chain uses TRBV2 and TRBJ1-6; 8 nucleotides match TRBD1. Germline V gives CDR1 SNHLY, CDR2 FYNNEI. The V segment lost 0 bases and the J segment 10 bases; nucleotides outside the gene matches: 5. The CDR3 has 15 residues. CDR3 in DNA: TGTGCCAGCAGTGAAGCGCAGGGGGCAGGGTCACCCCTCCACTTT. It is translated as CASSEAQGAGSPLHF.

The V and J genes are TRBV27 and TRBJ1-4; 7 bases map to TRBD1. Germline values: CDR1 MNHEY, CDR2 SMNVEV (reference sequence). The CDR3 is 14 residues long. The V segment lost 5 bases and the J segment 5 bases; nucleotides outside the gene matches: 5. The CDR3 region is CASSPTGPNEKLFF. The DNA for the CDR3 is TGTGCCAGCAGTCCGACAGGGCCCAATGAAAAACTGTTTTTT.

This rearrangement joins TRBV21-1 to TRBJ2-7; the DNA was not used to check the table's D call, TRBD2. TRBV21-1 is given as a pseudogene. This CDR3 is built from 14 residues. CDR3 in DNA: TGTGCCAGCAGCTCGGTACGGAGGGACTACGAGCAGTACTTC. As protein: CASSSVRRDYEQYF.

The DNA for the CDR3 is TGCGCCAGCAGCTTCCGGGATACTATATTCAATGAGCAGTTCTTC. It is translated as CASSFRDTIFNEQFF. This chain uses TRBV4-1 with TRBJ2-1, with a tentative D call TRBD2 (5 bases). This CDR3 is built from 15 residues. The V end was cut by 5 bases, the J end by 6 bases, with 17 bases between. Germline V gene sequence: CDR1 MGHRA, CDR2 YSYEKL.

J is TRBJ1-4 and V is TRBV29-1; 7 bases map to TRBD1. The J segment lost 0 bases and the V segment lost 3 bases, leaving 1 base of the junction unmatched. The germline gives CDR1 SQVTM, CDR2 ANQGSEA. CDR3 length: 14 residues. CDR3 sequence (DNA): TGCAGCGTTGAGGGGACAGCAACTAATGAAAAACTGTTTTTT. It encodes CSVEGTATNEKLFF.

This chain joins TRBV29-1 and TRBJ2-2; 7 bases fit TRBD1. This CDR3 is built from 16 residues. In germline, CDR1 is SQVTM, CDR2 ANQGSEA. Unmatched junction bases numbered 7, after V lost 3 bases and J lost 0 bases. The CDR3, as DNA: TGCAGCGTTGACAAACCCGGGACAGCGAACACCGGGGAGCTGTTTTTT. It codes for CSVDKPGTANTGELFF.

This chain joins TRBV4-1 and TRBJ2-3; 12 nucleotides line up with TRBD1. Germline-derived CDR1 and CDR2 are MGHRA and YSYEKL. CDR3 size: 16 residues. V lost 0 bases to trimming and J lost 6 bases; unmatched junction nucleotides: 4. CDR3 loop: CASSQEGGTGGDTQYF. The CDR3 DNA reads TGCGCCAGCAGCCAAGAAGGGGGGACAGGGGGCGATACGCAGTATTTT.

The V and J genes are TRBV19 and TRBJ2-7, with 7 bases matching TRBD1. After removal of 3 bases from V and 5 bases from J, the junction contained 10 bases not matched to a gene. Looked up from germline, CDR1 is LNHDA and CDR2 is SQIVND (reference sequence). The length of the CDR3 is 15 residues. CDR3 region: CASSIDPGQNHEQYF. For the CDR3, the DNA is TGTGCCAGTAGTATCGACCCGGGACAGAACCACGAGCAGTACTTC.

The chain joins TRBV9 to TRBJ1-1; D gene unclear. The germline V gene has CDR1 SGDLS and CDR2 YYNGEE. There are 14 residues in the CDR3. Trimming pared 2 bases from V and 0 bases from J, leaving 8 bases between. The CDR3 is CASSVASMNTEAFF. CDR3 sequence (DNA): TGTGCCAGCAGCGTTGCGTCCATGAACACTGAAGCTTTCTTT.

The gene calls are TRBV7-9 and TRBJ1-1; 7 bases are a match to TRBD1. Germline CDR1 is SEHNR and CDR2 is FQNEAQ (reference sequence). This CDR3 is 14 amino acids long. V dropped 3 bases and J dropped 1; count of bases not matched to a gene: 2. CDR3 nucleotides: TGTGCCAGCAGCTTCTCAGGGGGGAACACTGAAGCTTTCTTT. Its translation: CASSFSGGNTEAFF.

In this sample, this clone turned up a few times. The chain joins TRBV27 to TRBJ2-7, with a weak D call TRBD1 (6 bases). Germline CDR1 reads MNHEY; CDR2 reads SMNVEV (reference sequence). Trimming cost V 7 bases and J 6 bases, with 16 bases left between them. This CDR3 is built from 13 residues. Here the CDR3 DNA reads TGTGCCAGCATGGCCGCACAGGGCCCCGAGCAGTACTTC. This encodes CASMAAQGPEQYF.